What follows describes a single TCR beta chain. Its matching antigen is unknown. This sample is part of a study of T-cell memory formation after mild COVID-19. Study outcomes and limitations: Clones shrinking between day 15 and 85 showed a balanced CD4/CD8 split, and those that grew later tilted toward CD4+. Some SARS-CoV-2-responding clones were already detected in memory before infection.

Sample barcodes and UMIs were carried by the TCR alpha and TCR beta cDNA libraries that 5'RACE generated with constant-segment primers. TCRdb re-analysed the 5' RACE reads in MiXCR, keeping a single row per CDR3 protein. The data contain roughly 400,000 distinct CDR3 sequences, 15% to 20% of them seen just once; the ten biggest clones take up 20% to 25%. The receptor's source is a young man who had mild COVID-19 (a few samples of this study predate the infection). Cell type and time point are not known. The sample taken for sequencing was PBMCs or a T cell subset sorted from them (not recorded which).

The chain's CDR3 is CASSPKGEGWAETQYF. In DNA form, the CDR3 reads TGTGCCAGCAGCCCGAAAGGGGAGGGTTGGGCGGAGACCCAGTACTTC. This sequence joins TRBV5-5 and TRBJ2-5; 7 bases fit TRBD2. The J segment lost 5 bases and the V segment lost 4 bases, leaving 14 bases of the junction unmatched. Germline V lookup: CDR1 SGHKS, CDR2 YYEKEE (reference sequence). This CDR3 is 16 amino acids long. The variable domain in full, with the rest retrieved from reference TRBV5-5 and TRBJ2-5, is DAGVTQSPTHLIKTRGQQVTLRCSPISGHKSVSWYQQVLGQGPQFIFQYYEKEERGRGNFPDRFSARQFPNYSSELNVNALLLGDSALYLCASSPKGEGWAETQYFGPGTRLLVL.